The 26 T cell receptor beta chains in this list originate from one sample, sequenced in a study of blood T cell repertoires in COVID-19. Data came from immunoSEQ multiplex PCR; TCRdb stores just in-frame clones and leaves some out. This sample has about 150,000 clones, with 83% found just once. The sample consisted of peripheral blood. These receptors all come from a woman aged 70 to 79 who had recovered from COVID-19.

This clone was recorded only once. This sequence joins TRBV28 and TRBJ1-2; 11 nucleotides match TRBD1. CDR3 size: 18 residues. The germline V gene encodes CDR1 MDHEN and CDR2 SYDVKM. With 1 base clipped from V and 4 bases from J, the junction kept 11 bases outside the gene matches. CDR3 in amino acids: CASSLSLWGTGGAYGYTF. The CDR3 bases are TGTGCCAGCAGTTTATCTCTGTGGGGGACAGGGGGAGCCTATGGCTACACCTTC.

The CDR3 loop is CASSLNRAGTDTQYF. The CDR3 DNA reads as TGTGCCAGCAGCTTAAACAGGGCGGGCACAGATACGCAGTATTTT. The genes are TRBV5-8 and TRBJ2-3; D is perhaps TRBD1 (6 bases). Trimming stripped 2 bases from V and 1 base from J, with 11 bases between. The CDR3 has 15 residues. Germline V lookup: CDR1 SGHTS, CDR2 YDEGEE.

This clone appeared once. The rearrangement links TRBV7-9 to TRBJ2-7; 7 bases align to TRBD1. The CDR3 spans 12 residues. Trimming at V came to 5 bases and at J to 6 bases, leaving 4 bases not matched to a gene. The germline CDR1 and CDR2 sequences are SEHNR and FQNEAQ (reference sequence). As DNA, the CDR3 is TGTGCCAGCAGCGGCCGGGACAGCGAGCAGTACTTC. Residues: CASSGRDSEQYF.

This rearrangement joins TRBV4-2 to TRBJ2-5; 11 nucleotides agree with TRBD2. The CDR3 spans 16 residues. V lost 1 base to trimming and J lost 4 bases; unmatched junction nucleotides: 5. Looked up from germline, CDR1 is LGHNA and CDR2 is YNFKEQ. CDR3 coding DNA: TGTGCCAGCAGCCAAGGTACTAGCGGGAGTAGAGAGACCCAGTACTTC. It is translated as CASSQGTSGSRETQYF.

The V and J genes are TRBV6-5 and TRBJ1-4; D is uncertain. This CDR3 contains 13 residues. CDR1 MNHEY and CDR2 SVGAGI come from the germline V gene. V lost 7 bases and J lost 9, with 15 bases in between. CDR3 coding DNA: TGTGCCAGCACCAGGCTCGCTACACAAAAACTGTTTTTT. This codes for CASTRLATQKLFF.

The rearrangement uses TRBV7-2 and TRBJ2-5, with 12 bases aligning to TRBD2. J lost 1 base, V lost 4 bases, and 7 bases had no gene match. Germline CDR1 is SGHTA and CDR2 is FQGNSA. This CDR3 comprises 17 residues. Written as DNA, the CDR3 is TGTGCCAGCAGCTCCGGGACTAGCGGGCGCCGCCAAGAGACCCAGTACTTC. Protein: CASSSGTSGRRQETQYF.

This chain links TRBV29-1 with TRBJ1-4, with 9 bases that match TRBD1. This CDR3 is 15 amino acids long. With V trimmed by 7 bases and J by 11 bases, 17 bases remained unmatched. CDR1 is SQVTM, CDR2 ANQGSEA, per germline. DNA of the CDR3: TGCAGCGCAGAGAAAAAGGGACAGGGCTCCGGGAAACTGTTTTTT. Its translation is CSAEKKGQGSGKLFF.

This clone was counted a few times. J is TRBJ2-1 and V is TRBV2; 8 bases line up with TRBD1. J gave up 5 bases and V 4 bases, and 7 bases lay outside the gene matches. The CDR3 sequence is 15 residues long. The germline CDR1 and CDR2 sequences are SNHLY and FYNNEI. CDR3 loop: CASSVGRGLDNEQFF. CDR3 sequence (DNA): TGTGCCAGCAGTGTCGGCAGGGGGCTCGACAATGAGCAGTTCTTC.

V usage is TRBV6-1 and J usage is TRBJ2-7; D is possibly TRBD1 (5 bases). V lost 3 bases and J 2 bases, leaving 11 bases between the germline ends. The CDR3 contains 14 residues. Germline assignment: CDR1 MNHNS and CDR2 SASEGT. The CDR3 DNA reads TGTGCCAGCAGTGAGCAGGGCAGGACCTACGAGCAGTACTTC. It yields the protein CASSEQGRTYEQYF.

The chain recombines TRBV27 with TRBJ2-7; TRBD2 matches 14 bases. Germline CDR1 MNHEY, CDR2 SMNVEV (reference sequence). J lost 5 bases, V lost 4 bases, and 7 bases had no gene match. This CDR3 spans 16 amino acids. The chain's CDR3 is CASSSPGTSGSHEQYF. In DNA form, the CDR3 reads TGTGCCAGCAGTTCCCCCGGGACTAGCGGGAGCCACGAGCAGTACTTC.

V gene TRBV7-9 combines with J gene TRBJ1-5; D possibly corresponds to TRBD1 (6 bases). The CDR3 length is 16 residues. V was trimmed by 5 bases and J by 5 bases, leaving 19 bases between them. Germline values: CDR1 SEHNR, CDR2 FQNEAQ (reference sequence). CDR3 protein: CASSRTGHRSDQPQHF. For the CDR3, the DNA is TGTGCCAGCAGCCGAACGGGACACCGAAGCGATCAGCCCCAGCATTTT.

This chain links TRBV5-1 with TRBJ1-4; D not resolved. The V gene's germline CDR1 is SGHRS and CDR2 YFSETQ. The CDR3 runs 15 residues. Trimming removed 4 bases from V and 3 bases from J, with 13 bases in between. CDR3 bases: TGCGCCAGCAGCCCCCTCCCAGGCCCTAATGAAAAACTGTTTTTT. Its translation: CASSPLPGPNEKLFF.

The gene calls are TRBV5-1 and TRBJ1-1; no reliable D call. V lost 0 bases to trimming and J lost 4 bases, with 7 bases between them. The CDR3 runs to 13 residues. Germline V gene data show CDR1 as SGHRS and CDR2 as YFSETQ. For the CDR3, the DNA is TGCGCCAGCAGCTTGGCCGTCGGCACTGAAGCTTTCTTT. Translated: CASSLAVGTEAFF.

This clone appeared a few times. This rearrangement joins TRBV6-5 to TRBJ1-5; the match to TRBD1 covers 10 bases. V lost 5 bases and J lost 4; bases outside the gene matches: 5. This CDR3 is 15 amino acids long. CDR1 is MNHEY, CDR2 SVGAGI, per germline. In DNA form, the CDR3 reads TGTGCCAGCAGTCCCGGACAGGGGGTAAATCAGCCCCAGCATTTT. Its protein is CASSPGQGVNQPQHF.

The V gene is TRBV20-1, the J gene TRBJ2-3, with a possible D match to TRBD2 (6 bases). The CDR3 contains 11 residues. Trimming took 5 bases from V and 4 from J, leaving 7 bases between them. The V gene's germline CDR1 is DFQATT and CDR2 SNEGSKA (reference sequence). The CDR3, as DNA: TGCAGTGCTTGGGGGGCAGATACGCAGTATTTT. Protein: CSAWGADTQYF.

This clone has just one count. The chain carries TRBV30 and TRBJ1-6, with a weak D call TRBD1 (6 bases). The germline CDR1 and CDR2 sequences are GTSNPN and SVGIG (reference sequence). This CDR3 region has 15 residues. Between the trimmed V and J ends, which lost 3 bases and 3 bases, there was a span of 12 bases. The chain's CDR3 is CAWRAVQGYNSPLHF. CDR3 nucleotide sequence: TGTGCCTGGAGGGCCGTACAGGGCTATAATTCACCCCTCCACTTT. Full variable domain (outside the CDR3, taken from reference TRBV30 and TRBJ1-6): SQTIHQWPATLVQPVGSPLSLECTVEGTSNPNLYWYRQAAGRGLQLLFYSVGIGQISSEVPQNLSASRPQDRQFILSSKKLLLSDSGFYLCAWRAVQGYNSPLHFGNGTRLTVT.

The rearrangement links TRBV9 to TRBJ2-1; tentative D call: TRBD1 (5 bases). The CDR3 extends over 15 amino acids. Germline CDR1 is SGDLS and CDR2 is YYNGEE. With 4 bases removed from V and 4 bases from J, the gap between germline ends came to 15 bases. CDR3 bases: TGTGCCAGCAGCCCCCTCCCCAGGGCGTACAATGAGCAGTTCTTC. This sequence encodes CASSPLPRAYNEQFF. Variable domain in full (rest from reference TRBV9 and TRBJ2-1): DSGVTQTPKHLITATGQRVTLRCSPRSGDLSVYWYQQSLDQGLQFLIQYYNGEERAKGNILERFSAQQFPDLHSELNLSSLELGDSALYFCASSPLPRAYNEQFFGPGTRLTVL.

This chain joins TRBV6-5 and TRBJ1-1, with 8 bases matching TRBD1. The CDR3 consists of 13 residues. Per the germline V gene, CDR1 is MNHEY and CDR2 is SVGAGI. J was trimmed by 2 bases and V by 9 bases; bases with no gene match: 5. Here the CDR3 DNA reads TGTGCCAGTTGGGACAGGAGAAACACTGAAGCTTTCTTT. Translating it yields CASWDRRNTEAFF.

This clone was picked up one time. This chain uses TRBV11-3 with TRBJ1-1; 7 bases map to TRBD1. The junction had 1 base not matched to a gene; V was cut back by 1 base and J by 8 bases. Germline V CDR1 and CDR2: SGHNT, YENEEA. CDR3 length: 12 residues. The CDR3 protein is CASSLAQGEAFF. The CDR3 DNA reads TGTGCCAGCAGCTTAGCACAGGGGGAAGCTTTCTTT. The whole variable domain, filled in from reference TRBV11-3 and TRBJ1-1, reads EAGVVQSPRYKIIEKKQPVAFWCNPISGHNTLYWYLQNLGQGPELLIRYENEEAVDDSQLPKDRFSAERLKGVDSTLKIQPAELGDSAVYLCASSLAQGEAFFGQGTRLTVV.

About this clone itself: Other DNA sequences in the same sample also yield this CDR3. This chain links TRBV29-1 with TRBJ1-4; 8 bases align to TRBD1. The V gene end was trimmed by 1 base and the J gene end by 8 bases; junction bases not matched to a gene: 9. CDR3 length: 15 residues. The V gene's germline CDR1 is SQVTM and CDR2 ANQGSEA. The chain's CDR3 is CSVEVGQGAGEKLFF. CDR3 in DNA: TGCAGCGTTGAAGTCGGGCAGGGGGCCGGGGAAAAACTGTTTTTT.

This chain uses TRBV30 with TRBJ1-5; no reliable D call. The CDR3 length is 13 residues. V was pared by 2 bases and J by 6 bases, with 11 bases between. Germline V gives CDR1 GTSNPN, CDR2 SVGIG (reference sequence). CDR3 region: CAWSSTPSQPQHF. DNA for the CDR3: TGTGCCTGGAGTTCAACCCCCAGTCAGCCCCAGCATTTT.

V gene TRBV6-5 combines with J gene TRBJ2-3; 8 bases line up with TRBD2. The CDR3 totals 14 residues. The V and J ends lost 10 bases and 2 bases, in that order; junction bases with no gene match: 8. From germline, CDR1 is MNHEY and CDR2 SVGAGI. The CDR3 DNA is TGTGCCACCCGGCTTAGCGGGAACACAGATACGCAGTATTTT. It is translated as CATRLSGNTDTQYF.

The CDR3 reads CASTPGRSEAFF. In nucleotides, the CDR3 is TGTGCCAGCACCCCAGGAAGGTCTGAAGCTTTCTTT. The V and J genes are TRBV7-9 and TRBJ1-1; the D is unclear. The CDR3 has 12 amino acids. Germline values: CDR1 SEHNR, CDR2 FQNEAQ (reference sequence). V lost 7 bases, J lost 6 bases, and 12 bases lay in between.

As regards this clone: This same CDR3 is encoded by further DNA sequences in the sample. The chain has TRBV7-2 and TRBJ2-7, with D possibly matching TRBD2 (5 bases). The V end lost 0 bases, the J end lost 0 bases, and 6 bases lay between the germline ends. The CDR3 spans 14 residues. Germline assignment: CDR1 SGHTA and CDR2 FQGNSA. CDR3 coding DNA: TGTGCCAGCAGCTTAGCAGGGAGCTCCTACGAGCAGTACTTC. Translated, it gives CASSLAGSSYEQYF. Using reference TRBV7-2 and TRBJ2-7 for the parts outside the CDR3, the full variable domain is GAGVSQSPSNKVTEKGKDVELRCDPISGHTALYWYRQSLGQGLEFLIYFQGNSAPDKSGLPSDRFSAERTGGSVSTLTIQRTQQEDSAVYLCASSLAGSSYEQYFGPGTRLTVT.

The chain links TRBV7-9 to TRBJ2-7; 10 nucleotides match TRBD1. Trimming cost V 5 bases and J 4 bases; bases outside gene matches: 8. Germline CDR1 and CDR2: SEHNR and FQNEAQ (reference sequence). The CDR3 extends over 15 amino acids. CDR3 sequence reads: CASSPPGQGRYEQYF. DNA of the CDR3: TGTGCCAGCAGCCCACCGGGACAGGGGCGATACGAGCAGTACTTC.

This clone was observed once. The DNA for the CDR3 is TGTGCCTGGAGGGGGGACAGGAACACTGAAGCTTTCTTT. This codes for CAWRGDRNTEAFF. The chain couples TRBV30 to TRBJ1-1; 7 bases line up with TRBD1. The germline V gene encodes CDR1 GTSNPN and CDR2 SVGIG (reference sequence). V lost 3 bases to trimming and J lost 1 base; unmatched junction nucleotides: 2. This CDR3 has 13 residues.